This T cell receptor beta chain was observed in a study of blood T cells in healthy people across ages. Together with a sample-barcoded 5' primer, a J-beta primer mix was included in a second PCR lasting about 7 to 11 cycles. TCRdb reanalysed the 5' RACE reads using MiXCR and keeps one entry per CDR3 protein. The sample has about 1.1 million distinct CDR3 sequences, roughly two fifths seen once. This sequence was found in a man between 18 and 35 years old in good health. The sample comprised blood.

This CDR3 reads CASSLEVPPNQETQYF. The CDR3 bases are TGCGCCAGCAGCTTGGAAGTCCCCCCTAATCAAGAGACCCAGTACTTC. The rearrangement links TRBV5-1 to TRBJ2-5; D not resolved. The CDR3 consists of 16 residues. Between the trimmed V and J ends, which lost 0 bases and 2 bases, there was a span of 14 bases. Germline loops: CDR1 SGHRS, CDR2 YFSETQ.